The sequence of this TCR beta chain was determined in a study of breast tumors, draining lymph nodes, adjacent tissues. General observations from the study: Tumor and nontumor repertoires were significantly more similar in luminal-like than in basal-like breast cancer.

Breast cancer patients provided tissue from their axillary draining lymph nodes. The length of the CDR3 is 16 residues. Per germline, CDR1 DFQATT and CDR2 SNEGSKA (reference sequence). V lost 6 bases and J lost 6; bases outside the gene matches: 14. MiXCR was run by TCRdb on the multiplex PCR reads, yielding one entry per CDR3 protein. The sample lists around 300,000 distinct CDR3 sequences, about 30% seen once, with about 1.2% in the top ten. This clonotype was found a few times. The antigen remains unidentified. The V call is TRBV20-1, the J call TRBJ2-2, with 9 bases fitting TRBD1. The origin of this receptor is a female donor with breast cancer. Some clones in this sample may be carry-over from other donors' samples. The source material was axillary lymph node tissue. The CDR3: CSAVQGAGVGAGELFF. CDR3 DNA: TGCAGTGCAGTACAGGGGGCGGGAGTGGGGGCCGGGGAGCTGTTTTTT.